The clone carrying this T cell receptor (beta chain) came up a few times. These data belong to a study of blood T cell repertoires in COVID-19. As for the study in general: Sites in the United States, Italy and Spain provided acute and convalescent COVID-19 samples. PBMCs, B-cell-depleted T cells, or T cells were the source of the cDNA or gDNA that made up the material.

How the authors handled the data: The assay estimated nucleated cells by amplifying reference gene primers. The assay was immunoSEQ multiplex PCR, and TCRdb's table has in-frame clones only and misses some. V, J and clone size were drawn from that table, and D and trimming were deduced from the DNA. The data contain about 42,000 clones, about 88% of them singletons. V lost 6 bases, J lost 7 bases, and 15 bases lay in between. Germline CDR1 and CDR2: SNHLY and FYNNEI. This CDR3 spans 13 amino acids. V gene TRBV2 combines with J gene TRBJ1-1; D is possibly TRBD1 (6 bases). The source material was peripheral blood. The receptor was derived from a human donor in a cohort sampled during active COVID-19. The CDR3 protein is CASSAGGLGEAFF. The CDR3, as DNA: TGTGCCAGCAGCGCGGGGGGCCTGGGTGAAGCTTTCTTT.